Shown below are 28 T cell receptor beta chains from a single sample sequenced in a study of CD8+ T cells in alopecia areata. Extraction of RNA preceded its reverse transcription into cDNA, which served as the sequencing template. Clones were sequenced by immunoSEQ multiplex PCR, and TCRdb holds only the in-frame ones, with some missing. Of more than 200,000 clones in the sample, approximately 61% are singletons; the top ten hold around 1.2%. The source material was CD4+ T cells sorted from blood, sampled at week 0. All receptors derive from a human donor with alopecia areata.

This chain links TRBV19 with TRBJ2-2; D not resolved. Per germline, CDR1 LNHDA and CDR2 SQIVND (reference sequence). The CDR3 covers 16 residues. Deletions cut 4 bases from V and 7 bases from J, with 19 bases between. The CDR3 sequence: CASSNPLGQAVGELFF. In DNA form, the CDR3 reads TGTGCCAGTAGTAACCCCCTTGGGCAGGCAGTCGGGGAGCTGTTTTTT.

V and J are TRBV5-1 and TRBJ1-1; TRBD1 matches 11 bases. V was pared by 4 bases and J by 3 bases, with 8 bases of the junction left unmatched. The CDR3 loop spans 16 amino acids. Germline V CDR1 and CDR2: SGHRS, YFSETQ. DNA for the CDR3: TGCGCCAGCAGCGTGAGACCGGGACAGGGGGACACTGAAGCTTTCTTT. Encoded protein: CASSVRPGQGDTEAFF.

The J gene is TRBJ1-5, the V gene TRBV30, with no clear D. Trimming pared 0 bases from V and 6 bases from J, leaving 9 bases between. The germline V gene has CDR1 GTSNPN and CDR2 SVGIG (reference sequence). The CDR3 covers 13 residues. CDR3 in DNA: TGTGCCTGGAGTGTAAGTGGAGCTCAGCCCCAGCATTTT. Its protein product is CAWSVSGAQPQHF. Looking up the rest from reference TRBV30 and TRBJ1-5 gives the full variable domain: SQTIHQWPATLVQPVGSPLSLECTVEGTSNPNLYWYRQAAGRGLQLLFYSVGIGQISSEVPQNLSASRPQDRQFILSSKKLLLSDSGFYLCAWSVSGAQPQHFGDGTRLSIL.

The rearrangement uses TRBV30 and TRBJ2-3; TRBD2 matches at 10 bases. The V and J ends lost 1 base and 6 bases, in that order; junction bases with no gene match: 7. The germline CDR1 and CDR2 sequences are GTSNPN and SVGIG (reference sequence). CDR3 length: 15 amino acids. The CDR3 spells CAWSGAGGPLDTQYF. CDR3 sequence (DNA): TGTGCCTGGAGTGGAGCGGGGGGGCCTTTGGATACGCAGTATTTT.

The rearrangement joins TRBV18 to TRBJ1-5; maybe TRBD1 (5 bases). Looked up from germline, CDR1 is KGHSH and CDR2 is LQKENI. V lost 3 bases, J lost 0 bases, and 9 bases lay in between. CDR3 length equals 15 residues. In nucleotides, the CDR3 is TGTGCCAGCTCACCCTGGGGGGGTAGCAATCAGCCCCAGCATTTT. Residues: CASSPWGGSNQPQHF. Combining the CDR3 with reference TRBV18 and TRBJ1-5 gives the whole variable domain NAGVMQNPRHLVRRRGQEARLRCSPMKGHSHVYWYRQLPEEGLKFMVYLQKENIIDESGMPKERFSAEFPKEGPSILRIQQVVRGDSAAYFCASSPWGGSNQPQHFGDGTRLSIL.

J is TRBJ2-4 and V is TRBV11-2, with 9 bases lining up with TRBD2. Germline V gene sequence: CDR1 SGHAT, CDR2 FQNNGV. Unmatched junction bases numbered 11, after V lost 3 bases and J lost 5 bases. CDR3 length: 17 amino acids. This CDR3 is CASSLAGGPVPENIQYF. The CDR3 DNA is TGTGCCAGCAGCTTGGCGGGGGGGCCTGTTCCCGAAAACATTCAGTACTTC.

This chain uses TRBV7-9 with TRBJ2-1; no clear D gene. The CDR3 totals 13 residues. Trimming removed 1 base at V and 5 bases at J, with 6 bases between. The germline V gene encodes CDR1 SEHNR and CDR2 FQNEAQ (reference sequence). CDR3 coding DNA: TGTGCCAGCAGCTTAGAACGGAACAATGAGCAGTTCTTC. Translated: CASSLERNNEQFF.

The chain has TRBV5-6 and TRBJ1-1; D is possibly TRBD1 (6 bases). Germline V gene lookup returns CDR1 SGHDT and CDR2 YYEEEE. V shed 2 bases and J shed 2 bases, with 10 bases lying between them. This CDR3 comprises 14 residues. The CDR3 loop reads CASSFQGTNTEAFF. DNA of the CDR3: TGTGCCAGCAGCTTTCAGGGGACCAACACTGAAGCTTTCTTT.

The chain combines TRBV29-1 with TRBJ2-1, with D perhaps matching TRBD1 or TRBD2 (6 bases each). This CDR3 has 12 amino acids. V was shortened by 6 bases and J by 8 bases, with 14 bases between the two germline ends. Germline assignment: CDR1 SQVTM and CDR2 ANQGSEA. CDR3 sequence: CSVGGPLYEQFF. CDR3 nucleotides: TGCAGCGTAGGGGGGCCCCTCTATGAGCAGTTCTTC.

The rearrangement links TRBV30 to TRBJ2-3; a weak D match, TRBD2 (6 bases). The CDR3 runs to 14 residues. V was shortened by 7 bases and J by 0 bases, with 14 bases between the two germline ends. Germline-derived CDR1 and CDR2 are GTSNPN and SVGIG (reference sequence). The CDR3: CASDRELSTDTQYF. As DNA, the CDR3 is TGTGCCTCCGACCGGGAGCTTAGCACAGATACGCAGTATTTT.

The chain has TRBV5-1 and TRBJ2-5; TRBD2 aligns across 12 bases. The CDR3 totals 18 residues. Looked up from germline, CDR1 is SGHRS and CDR2 is YFSETQ. The V and J ends lost 4 bases and 4 bases, in that order; junction bases with no gene match: 14. As DNA, the CDR3 is TGCGCCAGCAGCCCGCGACTAGCGGGGGTTGGAGTAACAGAGACCCAGTACTTC. Translated, it gives CASSPRLAGVGVTETQYF.

This clone was seen just once. V and J are TRBV2 and TRBJ2-7; 8 bases map to TRBD2. CDR1 SNHLY and CDR2 FYNNEI come from the germline V gene. The V gene end was trimmed by 3 bases and the J gene end by 5 bases; junction bases not matched to a gene: 6. This CDR3 region has 14 residues. CDR3 loop: CASSERTSSDEQYF. The CDR3 DNA reads TGTGCCAGCAGTGAGCGGACTAGCTCAGACGAGCAGTACTTC.

The chain couples TRBV11-2 to TRBJ1-5; tentative D call: TRBD1 (5 bases). V was clipped by 1 base and J by 4 bases, with 8 bases between them. Germline CDR1 reads SGHAT; CDR2 reads FQNNGV. The CDR3 has 14 residues. The CDR3 DNA reads as TGTGCCAGCAGCTTAGTCGGGGGAAATCAGCCCCAGCATTTT. Translation: CASSLVGGNQPQHF.

The chain links TRBV7-6 to TRBJ1-2, with a possible D match to TRBD1 (6 bases). The germline V gene encodes CDR1 SGHVS and CDR2 FNYEAQ. The CDR3 has 14 residues. V shed 3 bases and J shed 5 bases, with 13 bases lying between them. Here the CDR3 reads CASSFGGALYGYTF. The CDR3, as DNA: TGTGCCAGCAGCTTTGGGGGGGCGTTGTATGGCTACACCTTC.

The chain couples TRBV15 to TRBJ2-3; unclear D gene. Deletions cut 8 bases from V and 4 bases from J, with 13 bases between. Germline V gene data show CDR1 as LNHNV and CDR2 as YYDKDF (reference sequence). This CDR3 has 13 amino acids. CDR3 loop: CATEPRRADTQYF. The CDR3 DNA is TGTGCCACCGAACCTAGACGGGCAGATACGCAGTATTTT.

As concerns this clone: The germline gene is not matched at one end of the junction; a read error may be the cause. The chain couples TRBV7-7 to TRBJ2-1, with TRBD2 matching over 13 bases. Germline-derived CDR1 and CDR2 are SSHAT and FNYEAQ (reference sequence). The CDR3 consists of 15 residues. CDR3 sequence (DNA): TGTGCTAGCAGCCCTCGGACTAGCGGGGGCGATGAGCAGTTCTTC. Residues: CASSPRTSGGDEQFF.

A few counts support this clone. CDR3 region: CSVGLVEETQYF. The DNA for the CDR3 is TGCAGCGTTGGACTCGTGGAAGAGACCCAGTACTTC. V usage is TRBV29-1 and J usage is TRBJ2-5; D unclear. The CDR3 consists of 12 residues. Germline V gene lookup returns CDR1 SQVTM and CDR2 ANQGSEA. V gave up 4 bases and J gave up 3 bases, with 9 bases separating them.

The chain joins TRBV11-2 to TRBJ2-6, with D perhaps matching TRBD1 (6 bases). The CDR3 contains 14 residues. V was cut by 8 bases and J by 7 bases, with 15 bases left in between. The germline gives CDR1 SGHAT, CDR2 FQNNGV. The CDR3 bases are TGTGCCAGCGCCCCCCTACAGGGAGCCAACGTCCTGACTTTC. Residues: CASAPLQGANVLTF.

The rearrangement joins TRBV5-1 to TRBJ1-4, with 11 positions matching TRBD1. V dropped 4 bases and J dropped 0; count of bases not matched to a gene: 2. Germline V gene lookup returns CDR1 SGHRS and CDR2 YFSETQ. This CDR3 is built from 16 residues. CDR3 nucleotides: TGCGCCAGCAGCAGGACAGGGGGCTCAACTAATGAAAAACTGTTTTTT. Translated: CASSRTGGSTNEKLFF. Combining the CDR3 with reference TRBV5-1 and TRBJ1-4 gives the whole variable domain KAGVTQTPRYLIKTRGQQVTLSCSPISGHRSVSWYQQTPGQGLQFLFEYFSETQRNKGNFPGRFSGRQFSNSRSEMNVSTLELGDSALYLCASSRTGGSTNEKLFFGSGTQLSVL.

V gene TRBV7-9 combines with J gene TRBJ1-2; no clear D gene. Germline values: CDR1 SEHNR, CDR2 FQNEAQ (reference sequence). CDR3 length: 15 residues. The V gene lost 1 base and the J gene lost 3 bases, with 12 bases spanning the gap. CDR3 bases: TGTGCCAGCAGCTTAGGGGGAGCTGCAGACTATGGCTACACCTTC. It is translated as CASSLGGAADYGYTF.

V usage is TRBV12-5 and J usage is TRBJ2-1, with 10 bases matching TRBD1. CDR1 LGHNT and CDR2 FRNRAP come from the germline V gene. The CDR3 consists of 17 residues. Losses at the gene ends were 0 bases for V and 5 bases for J; bases not matched to a gene: 7. The CDR3, as DNA: TGTGCTAGTGGTTTGGTACGGACAGGGGGACTTCACAATGAGCAGTTCTTC. It yields the protein CASGLVRTGGLHNEQFF.

This rearrangement joins TRBV30 to TRBJ1-3; possible D gene TRBD1, 6 bases. V was cut by 3 bases and J by 0 bases, with 9 bases left in between. The CDR3 contains 14 residues. Germline V gene lookup returns CDR1 GTSNPN and CDR2 SVGIG (reference sequence). CDR3 region: CAWRNRASGNTIYF. CDR3 nucleotides: TGTGCCTGGAGGAACAGGGCCTCTGGAAACACCATATATTTT. Full variable domain (remainder filled in from reference TRBV30 and TRBJ1-3): SQTIHQWPATLVQPVGSPLSLECTVEGTSNPNLYWYRQAAGRGLQLLFYSVGIGQISSEVPQNLSASRPQDRQFILSSKKLLLSDSGFYLCAWRNRASGNTIYFGEGSWLTVV.

The genes are TRBV5-4 and TRBJ2-3; weak D call: TRBD2 (7 bases). V was shortened by 0 bases and J by 2 bases, with 13 bases between the two germline ends. CDR1 is SGHNT and CDR2 is YYREEE in the germline V gene (reference sequence). This CDR3 comprises 16 residues. The DNA for the CDR3 is TGTGCCAGCAGCTTGGCTCGGGGGGCGGCCACAGATACGCAGTATTTT. Protein: CASSLARGAATDTQYF.

This clone was counted a single time. The rearrangement joins TRBV5-4 to TRBJ2-5, with a possible D match to TRBD2 (6 bases). The CDR3 runs to 14 residues. The V end lost 2 bases, the J end lost 4 bases, and 12 bases lay between the germline ends. Germline V gene data show CDR1 as SGHNT and CDR2 as YYREEE (reference sequence). The DNA of the CDR3 is TGTGCCAGCAGCTTAAATCCGGAGGGAGAGACCCAGTACTTC. This gives the protein CASSLNPEGETQYF.

V gene TRBV7-2 combines with J gene TRBJ2-7, with TRBD1 matching 9 bases. After removal of 6 bases from V and 3 bases from J, the junction contained 6 bases not matched to a gene. CDR1 and CDR2 from the germline V gene are SGHTA and FQGNSA. The CDR3 is 14 residues long. The CDR3 nucleotides read TGTGCCAGCAGTCCACAGGGGGCCGGCTACGAGCAGTACTTC. As protein: CASSPQGAGYEQYF.

This clone came up once. V gene TRBV4-2 combines with J gene TRBJ2-7, with a weak D call TRBD2 (5 bases). The germline gives CDR1 LGHNA, CDR2 YNFKEQ. The length of the CDR3 is 17 residues. Trimming shortened V by 1 base and J by 3 bases, and 19 bases separated the two germline ends. The CDR3 nucleotides are TGTGCCAGCAGCCAAGCCACCGGACTCCCGAACCTCTACGAGCAGTACTTC. The encoded protein is CASSQATGLPNLYEQYF.

The chain joins TRBV4-1 to TRBJ1-2; D not resolved. CDR3 length: 16 amino acids. Trimming took off 3 bases at V and 0 bases at J, with 14 bases between the two ends. Per germline, CDR1 MGHRA and CDR2 YSYEKL. DNA of the CDR3: TGCGCCAGCAGCCACCTCGGACTGCCAACTAACTATGGCTACACCTTC. Its protein product is CASSHLGLPTNYGYTF.

The sample holds a few counts of this clone. The chain is built from TRBV30 and TRBJ1-2, with a weak D call TRBD1 (5 bases). Germline V gene data show CDR1 as GTSNPN and CDR2 as SVGIG (reference sequence). Trimming cost V 5 bases and J 7 bases, with 17 bases left between them. The CDR3 has 13 residues. CDR3 nucleotides: TGTGCCTGGCGGCCAGGGAGGTTCGCTGGCTACACCTTC. This translates into CAWRPGRFAGYTF.